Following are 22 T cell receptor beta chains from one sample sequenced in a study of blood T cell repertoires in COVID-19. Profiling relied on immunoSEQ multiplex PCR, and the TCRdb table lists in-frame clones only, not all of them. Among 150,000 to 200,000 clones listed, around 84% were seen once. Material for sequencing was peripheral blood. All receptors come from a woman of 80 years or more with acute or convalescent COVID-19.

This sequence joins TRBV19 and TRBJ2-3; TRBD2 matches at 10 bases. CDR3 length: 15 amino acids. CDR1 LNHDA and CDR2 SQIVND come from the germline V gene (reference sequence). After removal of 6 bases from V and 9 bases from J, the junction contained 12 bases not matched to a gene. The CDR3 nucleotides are TGTGCCAGTAGCACGACTAGCGGGCGGTTGGGGACGCAGTATTTT. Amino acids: CASSTTSGRLGTQYF.

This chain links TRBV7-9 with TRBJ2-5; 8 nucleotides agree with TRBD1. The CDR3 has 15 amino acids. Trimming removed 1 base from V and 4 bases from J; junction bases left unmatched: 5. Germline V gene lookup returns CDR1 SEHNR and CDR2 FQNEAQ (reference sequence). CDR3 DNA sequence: TGTGCCAGCAGCTTAGAGGGCAGGGGGCTAGAGACCCAGTACTTC. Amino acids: CASSLEGRGLETQYF. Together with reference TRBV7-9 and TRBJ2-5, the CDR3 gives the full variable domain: DTGVSQNPRHKITKRGQNVTFRCDPISEHNRLYWYRQTLGQGPEFLTYFQNEAQLEKSRLLSDRFSAERPKGSFSTLEIQRTEQGDSAMYLCASSLEGRGLETQYFGPGTRLLVL.

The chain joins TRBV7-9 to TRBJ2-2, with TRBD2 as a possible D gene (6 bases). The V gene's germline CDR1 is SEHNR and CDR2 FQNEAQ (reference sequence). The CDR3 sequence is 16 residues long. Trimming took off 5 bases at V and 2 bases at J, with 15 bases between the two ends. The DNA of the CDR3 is TGTGCCAGCAGCATCCACCGGGACTTCAACACCGGGGAGCTGTTTTTT. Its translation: CASSIHRDFNTGELFF.

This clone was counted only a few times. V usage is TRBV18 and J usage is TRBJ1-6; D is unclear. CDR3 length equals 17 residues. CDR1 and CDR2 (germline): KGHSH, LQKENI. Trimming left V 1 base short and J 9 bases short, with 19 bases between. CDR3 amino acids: CASSPLPPRVAPSPLHF. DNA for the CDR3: TGTGCCAGCTCACCACTGCCCCCGAGGGTTGCCCCTTCACCCCTCCACTTT.

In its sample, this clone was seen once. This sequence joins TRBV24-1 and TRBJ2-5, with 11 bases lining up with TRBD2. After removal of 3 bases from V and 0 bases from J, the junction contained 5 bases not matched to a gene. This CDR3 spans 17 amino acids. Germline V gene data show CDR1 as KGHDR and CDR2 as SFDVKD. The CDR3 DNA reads TGTGCCACCAGTGATACTAGCGGGGGACAGTACCAAGAGACCCAGTACTTC. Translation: CATSDTSGGQYQETQYF.

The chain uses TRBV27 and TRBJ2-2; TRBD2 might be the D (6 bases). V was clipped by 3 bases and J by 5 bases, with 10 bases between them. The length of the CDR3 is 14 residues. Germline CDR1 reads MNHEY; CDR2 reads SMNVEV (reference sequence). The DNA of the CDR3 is TGTGCCAGCAGTTTTCTAGCGCAGACCGGGGAGCTGTTTTTT. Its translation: CASSFLAQTGELFF.

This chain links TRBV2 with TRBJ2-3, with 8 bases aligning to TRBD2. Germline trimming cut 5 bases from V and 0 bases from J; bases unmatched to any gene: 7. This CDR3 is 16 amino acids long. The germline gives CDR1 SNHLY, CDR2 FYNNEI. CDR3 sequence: CASSRSGGLSTDTQYF. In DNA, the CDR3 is TGTGCCAGCAGTCGCAGCGGGGGCCTAAGCACAGATACGCAGTATTTT.

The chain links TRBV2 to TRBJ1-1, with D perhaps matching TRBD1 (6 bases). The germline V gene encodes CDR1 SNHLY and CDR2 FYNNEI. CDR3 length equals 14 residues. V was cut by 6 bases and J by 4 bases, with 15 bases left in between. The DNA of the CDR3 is TGTGCCAGCAGAGCCGGACAGTTTGGCACTGAAGCTTTCTTT. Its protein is CASRAGQFGTEAFF.

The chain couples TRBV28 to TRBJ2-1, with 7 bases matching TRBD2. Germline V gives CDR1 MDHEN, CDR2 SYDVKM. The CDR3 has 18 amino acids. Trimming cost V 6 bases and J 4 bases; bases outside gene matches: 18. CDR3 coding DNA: TGTGCCAGCAGACCCTTGCCTCCTCTTGGACTAGGATACAATGAGCAGTTCTTC. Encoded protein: CASRPLPPLGLGYNEQFF.

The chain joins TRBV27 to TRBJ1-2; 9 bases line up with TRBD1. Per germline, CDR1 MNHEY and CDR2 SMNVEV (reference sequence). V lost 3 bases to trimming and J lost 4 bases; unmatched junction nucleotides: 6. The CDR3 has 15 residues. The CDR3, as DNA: TGTGCCAGCAGTTTGGGACAGGGCTTATTCTATGGCTACACCTTC. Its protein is CASSLGQGLFYGYTF.

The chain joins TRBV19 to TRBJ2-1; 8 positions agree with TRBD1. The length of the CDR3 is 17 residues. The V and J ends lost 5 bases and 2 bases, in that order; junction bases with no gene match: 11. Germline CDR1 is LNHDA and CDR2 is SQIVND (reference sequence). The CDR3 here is CASSPGQGSVAYNEQFF. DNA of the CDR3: TGTGCCAGTAGTCCAGGACAGGGATCAGTGGCCTACAATGAGCAGTTCTTC.

The DNA of the CDR3 is TGTGCCAGCAGCCAAGATTGGGGAGGGGAGGCTTTCTTT. Translated, it gives CASSQDWGGEAFF. This chain links TRBV3-1 (or the pseudogene TRBV3-2) with TRBJ1-1; possible D gene TRBD1, 5 bases. Trimming stripped 0 bases from V and 11 bases from J, with 13 bases between. Germline values: CDR1 LGHDT, CDR2 YNNKEL (reference sequence). The CDR3 contains 13 residues.

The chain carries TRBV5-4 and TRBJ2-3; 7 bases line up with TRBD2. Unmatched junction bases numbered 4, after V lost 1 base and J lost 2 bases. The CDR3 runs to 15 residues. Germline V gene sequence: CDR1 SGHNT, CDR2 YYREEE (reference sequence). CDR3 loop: CASSLNGGTTDTQYF. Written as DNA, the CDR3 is TGTGCCAGCAGCTTGAACGGGGGGACCACAGATACGCAGTATTTT.

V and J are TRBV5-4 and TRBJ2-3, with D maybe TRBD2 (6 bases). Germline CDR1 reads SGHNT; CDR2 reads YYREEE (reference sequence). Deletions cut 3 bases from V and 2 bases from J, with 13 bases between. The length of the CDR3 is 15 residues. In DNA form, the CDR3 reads TGTGCCAGCAGCTCTGGAGGGGAAGTCACAGATACGCAGTATTTT. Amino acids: CASSSGGEVTDTQYF.

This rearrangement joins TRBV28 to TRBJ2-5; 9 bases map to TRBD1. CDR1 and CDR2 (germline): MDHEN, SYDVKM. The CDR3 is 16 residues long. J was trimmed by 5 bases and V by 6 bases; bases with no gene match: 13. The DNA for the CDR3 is TGTGCCAGCAGCAGATCCGGGACAGGGCTCTTGGAGACCCAGTACTTC. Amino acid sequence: CASSRSGTGLLETQYF.

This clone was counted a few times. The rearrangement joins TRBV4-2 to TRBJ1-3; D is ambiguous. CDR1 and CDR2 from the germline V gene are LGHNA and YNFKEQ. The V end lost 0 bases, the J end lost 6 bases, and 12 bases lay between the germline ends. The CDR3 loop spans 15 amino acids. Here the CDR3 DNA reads TGTGCCAGCAGCCAAGATCGGGAAAGCCCAAACACCATATATTTT. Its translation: CASSQDRESPNTIYF.

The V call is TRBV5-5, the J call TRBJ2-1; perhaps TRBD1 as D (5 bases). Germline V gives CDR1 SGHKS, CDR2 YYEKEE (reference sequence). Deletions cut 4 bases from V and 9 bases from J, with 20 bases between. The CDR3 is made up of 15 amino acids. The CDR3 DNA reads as TGTGCCAGCAGCCCGTTGTTCAGGGTATCGGGTGAGCAGTTCTTC. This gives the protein CASSPLFRVSGEQFF.

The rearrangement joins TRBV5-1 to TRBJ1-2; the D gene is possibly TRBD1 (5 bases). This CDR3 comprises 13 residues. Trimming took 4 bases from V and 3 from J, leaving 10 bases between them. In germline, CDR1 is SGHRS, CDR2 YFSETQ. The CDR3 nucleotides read TGCGCCAGCAGCGTTGACAGACACTATGGCTACACCTTC. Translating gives CASSVDRHYGYTF. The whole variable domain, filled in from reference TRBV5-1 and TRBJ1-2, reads KAGVTQTPRYLIKTRGQQVTLSCSPISGHRSVSWYQQTPGQGLQFLFEYFSETQRNKGNFPGRFSGRQFSNSRSEMNVSTLELGDSALYLCASSVDRHYGYTFGSGTRLTVV.

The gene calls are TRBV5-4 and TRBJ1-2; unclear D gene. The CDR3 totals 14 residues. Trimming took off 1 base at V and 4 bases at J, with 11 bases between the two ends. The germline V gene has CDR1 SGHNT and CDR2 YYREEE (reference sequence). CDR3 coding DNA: TGTGCCAGCAGCTTGCTTGGGCAGCCCTATGGCTACACCTTC. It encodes CASSLLGQPYGYTF.

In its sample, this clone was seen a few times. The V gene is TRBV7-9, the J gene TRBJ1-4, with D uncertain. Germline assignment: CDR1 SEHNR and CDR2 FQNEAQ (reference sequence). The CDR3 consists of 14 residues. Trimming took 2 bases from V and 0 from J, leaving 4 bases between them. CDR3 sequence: CASSLYATNEKLFF. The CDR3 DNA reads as TGTGCCAGCAGCTTATATGCAACTAATGAAAAACTGTTTTTT.

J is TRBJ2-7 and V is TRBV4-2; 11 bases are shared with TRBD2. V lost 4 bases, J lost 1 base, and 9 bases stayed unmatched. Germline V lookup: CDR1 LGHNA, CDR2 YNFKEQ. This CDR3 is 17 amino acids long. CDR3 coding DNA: TGTGCCAGCAGCCCCCGTCGGGCTAGCGGGGGGTCCTACGAGCAGTACTTC. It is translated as CASSPRRASGGSYEQYF.

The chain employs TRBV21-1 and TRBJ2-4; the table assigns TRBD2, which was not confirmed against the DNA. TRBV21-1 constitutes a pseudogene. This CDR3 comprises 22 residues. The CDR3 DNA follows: TGTGCCAGCAGCAAATGGGCAAGCGGGGGGCTCGTAGAAAAGAGGGCCAAAAACATTCAGTACTTC. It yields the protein CASSKWASGGLVEKRAKNIQYF.